This T cell receptor (beta chain) was identified during a study of T cell responses to AZD1222 COVID-19 vaccine. This clone was found once. Antigen specificity is unknown. General observations from the study: Reportedly, close to half of spike-specific TCRs are directed against unmutated variant regions. Mostly white British, mostly female donors; authors suggested clonal diversity may be underestimated. Recipients of two AZD1222 doses showed rising Spike-specific TCR breadth and depth.

With 3 bases clipped from V and 2 bases from J, the junction kept 7 bases outside the gene matches. Germline V lookup: CDR1 LNHDA, CDR2 SQIVND (reference sequence). CDR3 length: 16 residues. Using immunoSEQ multiplex PCR, the repertoire was profiled, and TCRdb retains in-frame clones only, with some absent. The table records about 83,000 clones, roughly 88% of them present only once. Material: peripheral blood, obtained on day 0 of AZD1222 vaccination. The TCR was taken from an adult in good health. The rearrangement joins TRBV19 to TRBJ2-3; 8 bases fit TRBD2. The CDR3 sequence: CASSMRGGGITDTQYF. Written as DNA, the CDR3 is TGTGCCAGTAGTATGCGTGGCGGGGGGATCACAGATACGCAGTATTTT.